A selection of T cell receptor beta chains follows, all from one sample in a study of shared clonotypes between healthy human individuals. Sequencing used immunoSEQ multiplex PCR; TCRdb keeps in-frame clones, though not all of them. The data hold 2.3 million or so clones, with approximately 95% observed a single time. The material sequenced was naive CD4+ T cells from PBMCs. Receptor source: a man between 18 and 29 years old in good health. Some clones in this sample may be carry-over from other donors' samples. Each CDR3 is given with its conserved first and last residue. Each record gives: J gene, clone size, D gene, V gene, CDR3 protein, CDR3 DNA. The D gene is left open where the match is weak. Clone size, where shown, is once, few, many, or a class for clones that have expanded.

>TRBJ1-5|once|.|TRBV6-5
CASSTGGQANQPQHF
TGTGCCAGCAGCACGGGGGGGCAGGCTAATCAGCCCCAGCATTTT
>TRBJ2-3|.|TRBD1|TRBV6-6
CASSLPDGQGQYF
TGTGCCAGCAGTCTACCGGATGGACAGGGGCAGTATTTT
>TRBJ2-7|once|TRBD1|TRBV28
CASRTPGQGAPREQYF
TGTGCCAGCAGGACACCGGGACAGGGGGCCCCCCGGGAGCAGTACTTC
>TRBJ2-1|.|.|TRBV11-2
CASSLVVLAVYNEQFF
TGTGCCAGCAGCTTAGTTGTGTTAGCCGTATACAATGAGCAGTTCTTC
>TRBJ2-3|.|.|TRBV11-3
CASSLGRSTDTQYF
TGTGCCAGCAGCTTGGGGAGGAGCACAGATACGCAGTATTTT
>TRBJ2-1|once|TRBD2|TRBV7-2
CASSLEPAGHNEQFF
TGTGCCAGCAGCTTAGAGCCAGCGGGACACAATGAGCAGTTCTTC
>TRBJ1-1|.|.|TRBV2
CASSDETEAFF
TGTGCCAGCAGTGATGAAACTGAAGCTTTCTTT
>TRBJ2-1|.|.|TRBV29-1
CSVARTGSGVGSYNEQFF
TGCAGCGTTGCCCGTACAGGGTCCGGGGTTGGCTCCTACAATGAGCAGTTCTTC
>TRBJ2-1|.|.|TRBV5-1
CASSSGSTEEQFF
TGCGCCAGCAGCTCGGGGTCTACCGAGGAGCAGTTCTTC
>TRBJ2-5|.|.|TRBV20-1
CSVRVGETQYF
TGCAGTGTTCGGGTAGGGGAGACCCAGTACTTC
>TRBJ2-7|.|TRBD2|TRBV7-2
CASSVGTSGAYEQYF
TGTGCCAGCAGCGTCGGGACTAGCGGGGCCTACGAGCAGTACTTC
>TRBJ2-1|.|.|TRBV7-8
CASSLILHEQFF
TGTGCCAGCAGCTTAATCCTCCATGAGCAGTTCTTC
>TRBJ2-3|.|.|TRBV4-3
CASSPVLYSSTDTQYF
TGCGCCAGCAGCCCGGTCCTTTACTCTAGCACAGATACGCAGTATTTT
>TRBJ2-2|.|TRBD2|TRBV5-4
CASSYLPGTSGTGELFF
TGTGCCAGCAGCTATCTACCCGGGACTAGCGGAACCGGGGAGCTGTTTTTT
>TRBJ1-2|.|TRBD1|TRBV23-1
CASSQWDRQGYTF
TGCGCCAGCAGTCAATGGGACAGACAAGGCTACACCTTC
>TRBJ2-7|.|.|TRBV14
CARLGEQYF
TGTGCCAGGTTGGGCGAGCAGTACTTC
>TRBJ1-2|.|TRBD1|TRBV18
CASSLSGQSYGYTF
TGTGCCAGCTCACTATCGGGACAGAGCTATGGCTACACCTTC
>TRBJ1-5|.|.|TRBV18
CASSPQRDHDQPQHF
TGTGCCAGCTCACCACAGCGGGACCACGATCAGCCCCAGCATTTT
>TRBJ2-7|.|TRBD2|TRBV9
CASSAGLAGSYEQYF
TGTGCCAGCAGCGCGGGACTAGCGGGCTCCTACGAGCAGTACTTC
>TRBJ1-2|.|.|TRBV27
CASSPRQAYGYTF
TGTGCCAGCAGTCCTCGACAGGCCTATGGCTACACCTTC
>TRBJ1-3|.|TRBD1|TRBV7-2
CASSLSPPRGAIYF
TGTGCCAGCAGCTTATCCCCTCCCAGGGGGGCCATATATTTT
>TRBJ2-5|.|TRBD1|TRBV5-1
CASSMVAGGPETQYF
TGCGCCAGCAGCATGGTGGCAGGGGGCCCAGAGACCCAGTACTTC
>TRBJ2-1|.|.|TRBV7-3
CASSLNGVDEQFF
TGTGCCAGCAGCTTAAATGGAGTGGATGAGCAGTTCTTC